Shown below are 19 T cell receptor beta chains from a single sample sequenced in a study of CD8 T cells in Susac syndrome. With random hexamers, reverse transcription was performed on about 0.5 to 1 ug of RNA. In TCRdb, the immunoSEQ multiplex PCR reads were re-called with MiXCR into one record per CDR3 protein. Of under 80,000 distinct CDR3 sequences in the sample, roughly 91% are singletons; the top ten hold about 0.52%. The sequenced material came from CD4+ T cells from PBMCs. Receptors were obtained from a human donor with Susac syndrome.

The DNA for the CDR3 is TGCAGCCCCCTTTTGACAGGGAGAGTTGCTGGGGCCAACGTCCTGACTTTC. As protein: CSPLLTGRVAGANVLTF. This rearrangement joins TRBV29-1 to TRBJ2-6, with TRBD1 identical over 7 bases. This CDR3 is built from 17 residues. Germline-derived CDR1 and CDR2 are SQVTM and ANQGSEA. Trimming cost V 8 bases and J 2 bases; bases outside gene matches: 15.

This sequence joins TRBV7-9 and TRBJ2-1; D is unresolved. The CDR3 consists of 15 residues. V dropped 3 bases and J dropped 8 bases, with 17 bases sitting between them. Germline CDR1 SEHNR, CDR2 FQNEAQ (reference sequence). CDR3: CASSFRSNIIDEQFF. Here the CDR3 DNA reads TGTGCCAGCAGCTTCAGGAGTAATATTATAGATGAGCAGTTCTTC.

The chain carries TRBV28 and TRBJ1-1; unclear D gene. The CDR3 extends over 14 amino acids. Trimming shortened V by 4 bases and J by 4 bases, and 13 bases separated the two germline ends. The germline CDR1 and CDR2 sequences are MDHEN and SYDVKM. CDR3 in DNA: TGTGCCAGCAGTTCCGGTGGAAGTATCACTGAAGCTTTCTTT. Encoded protein: CASSSGGSITEAFF. Filled out from reference TRBV28 and TRBJ1-1, the complete variable domain reads DVKVTQSSRYLVKRTGEKVFLECVQDMDHENMFWYRQDPGLGLRLIYFSYDVKMKEKGDIPEGYSVSREKKERFSLILESASTNQTSMYLCASSSGGSITEAFFGQGTRLTVV.

The chain joins TRBV12-3 or TRBV12-4 to TRBJ2-7; D tentatively reads TRBD1 or TRBD2 (6 bases each). V was pared by 7 bases and J by 2 bases, with 18 bases between. The CDR3 is 15 amino acids. The CDR3 sequence: CASKLGGHGTYEQYF. In DNA, the CDR3 is TGTGCCAGCAAACTAGGGGGGCACGGAACCTACGAGCAGTACTTC.

The V gene is TRBV24-1, the J gene TRBJ2-5; D possibly corresponds to TRBD2 (6 bases). V was clipped by 5 bases and J by 0 bases, with 15 bases between them. The CDR3 consists of 16 residues. The germline V gene has CDR1 KGHDR and CDR2 SFDVKD. CDR3 loop: CATSASRDSYQETQYF. CDR3 bases: TGTGCCACCAGTGCTAGCCGGGACTCCTACCAAGAGACCCAGTACTTC.

The rearrangement joins TRBV3-1 to TRBJ1-3; no definite D call. Germline CDR1 reads LGHDT; CDR2 reads YNNKEL (reference sequence). The CDR3 runs to 14 residues. V lost 4 bases and J lost 0, with 7 bases in between. The CDR3 spells CASSPLDSGNTIYF. The CDR3 nucleotides are TGTGCCAGCAGCCCCCTGGACTCTGGAAACACCATATATTTT.

The V and J genes are TRBV5-4 and TRBJ1-5, with no clear D. The CDR3 consists of 14 residues. Trimming took off 4 bases at V and 1 base at J, with 9 bases between the two ends. In germline, CDR1 is SGHNT, CDR2 YYREEE (reference sequence). As DNA, the CDR3 is TGTGCCAGCAGCCGGCTGGGGAGCAATCAGCCCCAGCATTTT. It encodes CASSRLGSNQPQHF. The whole variable domain, remainder taken from reference TRBV5-4 and TRBJ1-5, is ETGVTQSPTHLIKTRGQQVTLRCSSQSGHNTVSWYQQALGQGPQFIFQYYREEENGRGNFPPRFSGLQFPNYSSELNVNALELDDSALYLCASSRLGSNQPQHFGDGTRLSIL.

This chain uses TRBV5-1 with TRBJ2-1; 8 positions match TRBD1. Germline-derived CDR1 and CDR2 are SGHRS and YFSETQ. Trimming cost V 3 bases and J 4 bases; bases outside gene matches: 6. This CDR3 region has 15 residues. This chain's CDR3 is CASSSRTGMYNEQFF. The CDR3 bases are TGCGCCAGCAGCTCAAGGACAGGGATGTACAATGAGCAGTTCTTC. The full variable domain, its missing parts supplied by reference TRBV5-1 and TRBJ2-1, is KAGVTQTPRYLIKTRGQQVTLSCSPISGHRSVSWYQQTPGQGLQFLFEYFSETQRNKGNFPGRFSGRQFSNSRSEMNVSTLELGDSALYLCASSSRTGMYNEQFFGPGTRLTVL.

The chain uses TRBV7-2 and TRBJ1-2, with no clear D. The CDR3 loop spans 14 amino acids. Per germline, CDR1 SGHTA and CDR2 FQGNSA. The V end was cut by 7 bases, the J end by 0 bases, with 12 bases between. CDR3 in DNA: TGTGCCAGCACCTATACTCAGGCTAACTATGGCTACACCTTC. Amino acids: CASTYTQANYGYTF. Based on the CDR3 plus reference TRBV7-2 and TRBJ1-2, the full variable domain is GAGVSQSPSNKVTEKGKDVELRCDPISGHTALYWYRQSLGQGLEFLIYFQGNSAPDKSGLPSDRFSAERTGGSVSTLTIQRTQQEDSAVYLCASTYTQANYGYTFGSGTRLTVV.

A note on this clonotype: One end of the junction is discordant with germline, which a read error may explain. The rearrangement joins TRBV6-5 to TRBJ1-5, with D unclear. CDR1 is MNHEY and CDR2 is SVGAGI in the germline V gene. This CDR3 contains 13 residues. The CDR3: CASSWNSDQPQHF. DNA of the CDR3: TGTGCCAGCAGCTGGAATAGCGATCAGCCCCAGCATTTT.

This clonotype was picked up one time. This chain connects TRBV10-3 to TRBJ1-2; 10 nucleotides align to TRBD1. V trimming: 4 bases; J trimming: 2 bases; junction bases outside the gene matches: 1. This CDR3 contains 14 residues. Germline CDR1 and CDR2: ENHRY and SYGVKD. The CDR3 DNA is TGTGCCATCAGTGCGGGACAGGGGAACTATGGCTACACCTTC. Its protein product is CAISAGQGNYGYTF.

The chain employs TRBV7-2 and TRBJ1-5; possibly TRBD1 for D (6 bases). Germline-derived CDR1 and CDR2 are SGHTA and FQGNSA. V lost 4 bases and J lost 2, with 9 bases in between. The CDR3 length is 14 residues. The CDR3 DNA reads as TGTGCCAGCAGCTCTAACAGGGGCAATCAGCCCCAGCATTTT. Its protein is CASSSNRGNQPQHF.

This chain joins TRBV20-1 and TRBJ2-1; D call uncertain. The CDR3 loop spans 14 amino acids. Per germline, CDR1 DFQATT and CDR2 SNEGSKA (reference sequence). The V end was cut by 2 bases, the J end by 6 bases, with 14 bases between. The CDR3: CSARSERAPNEQFF. CDR3 bases: TGCAGTGCTAGAAGCGAAAGGGCACCCAATGAGCAGTTCTTC.

This chain connects TRBV7-2 to TRBJ2-7, with 8 bases lining up with TRBD2. The CDR3 consists of 15 residues. Trimming cost V 4 bases and J 3 bases; bases outside gene matches: 8. In germline, CDR1 is SGHTA, CDR2 FQGNSA. Here the CDR3 DNA reads TGTGCCAGCAGCTCGAGACGCGGGGGGATCTACGAGCAGTACTTC. This sequence encodes CASSSRRGGIYEQYF.

V usage is TRBV28 and J usage is TRBJ2-3, with 8 bases that match TRBD2. The CDR3 has 16 residues. Germline CDR1 reads MDHEN; CDR2 reads SYDVKM. V lost 6 bases, J lost 0 bases, and 8 bases stayed unmatched. The CDR3 sequence: CASSLGGGTSTDTQYF. CDR3 coding DNA: TGTGCCAGCAGCCTCGGGGGGGGGACCAGCACAGATACGCAGTATTTT. The complete variable domain, with remaining parts taken from reference TRBV28 and TRBJ2-3, reads DVKVTQSSRYLVKRTGEKVFLECVQDMDHENMFWYRQDPGLGLRLIYFSYDVKMKEKGDIPEGYSVSREKKERFSLILESASTNQTSMYLCASSLGGGTSTDTQYFGPGTRLTVL.

This clonotype was seen a handful of times. The CDR3 here is CASRSGGATDTQYF. In nucleotides, the CDR3 is TGTGCCAGCCGTAGCGGGGGGGCCACAGATACGCAGTATTTT. This chain uses TRBV7-2 with TRBJ2-3; 11 positions agree with TRBD2. CDR3 length: 14 residues. Unmatched junction bases numbered 3, after V lost 8 bases and J lost 2 bases. Germline lookup yields CDR1 SGHTA and CDR2 FQGNSA.

The genes are TRBV5-6 and TRBJ1-5, with a possible D match to TRBD1 (6 bases). The germline V gene has CDR1 SGHDT and CDR2 YYEEEE. V lost 2 bases to trimming and J lost 2 bases, with 14 bases between them. This CDR3 spans 16 amino acids. The CDR3 sequence: CASSFSSGVGNQPQHF. The CDR3 DNA is TGTGCCAGCAGCTTTTCTTCAGGGGTTGGCAATCAGCCCCAGCATTTT. The whole variable domain, filled in from reference TRBV5-6 and TRBJ1-5, reads DAGVTQSPTHLIKTRGQQVTLRCSPKSGHDTVSWYQQALGQGPQFIFQYYEEEERQRGNFPDRFSGHQFPNYSSELNVNALLLGDSALYLCASSFSSGVGNQPQHFGDGTRLSIL.

This CDR3 is CASSLDQGKTQYF. CDR3 coding DNA: TGTGCCAGCAGTTTGGACCAGGGGAAGACCCAGTACTTC. The gene calls are TRBV28 and TRBJ2-5; tentative D call: TRBD1 (6 bases). The CDR3 sequence is 13 residues long. Germline V lookup: CDR1 MDHEN, CDR2 SYDVKM. Deletions cut 3 bases from V and 6 bases from J, with 11 bases between.

The rearrangement uses TRBV2 and TRBJ2-1, with 8 bases matching TRBD1. Germline CDR1 reads SNHLY; CDR2 reads FYNNEI. V dropped 3 bases and J dropped 0; count of bases not matched to a gene: 4. The CDR3 spans 16 residues. CDR3 amino acids: CASSDGTGRSYNEQFF. The CDR3 bases are TGTGCCAGCAGTGATGGGACAGGACGCTCCTACAATGAGCAGTTCTTC.